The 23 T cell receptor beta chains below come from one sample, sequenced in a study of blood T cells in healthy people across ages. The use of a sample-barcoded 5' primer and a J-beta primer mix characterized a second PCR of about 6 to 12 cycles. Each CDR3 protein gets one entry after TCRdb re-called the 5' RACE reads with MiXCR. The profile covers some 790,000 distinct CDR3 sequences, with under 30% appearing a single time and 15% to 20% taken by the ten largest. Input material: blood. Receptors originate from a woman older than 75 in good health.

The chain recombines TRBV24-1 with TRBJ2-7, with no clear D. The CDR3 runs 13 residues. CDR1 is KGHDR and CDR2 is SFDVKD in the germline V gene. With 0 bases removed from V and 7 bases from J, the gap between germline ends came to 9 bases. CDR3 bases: TGTGCCACCAGTGATTTGTGGAGCAATGAGCAGTACTTC. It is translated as CATSDLWSNEQYF.

The CDR3 reads CASSLGTSGGAAGELFF. CDR3 coding DNA: TGTGCCAGCAGCCTTGGGACTAGCGGGGGGGCCGCCGGGGAGCTGTTTTTT. The chain employs TRBV7-2 and TRBJ2-2, with 16 positions matching TRBD2. The germline gives CDR1 SGHTA, CDR2 FQGNSA. The J segment lost 6 bases and the V segment lost 5 bases, leaving 6 bases of the junction unmatched. This CDR3 region has 17 residues.

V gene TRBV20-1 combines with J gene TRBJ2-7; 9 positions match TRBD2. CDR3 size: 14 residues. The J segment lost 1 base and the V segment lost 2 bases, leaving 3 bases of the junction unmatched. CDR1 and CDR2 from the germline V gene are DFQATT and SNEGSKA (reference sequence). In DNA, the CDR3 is TGCAGTGCTAGATTGCTAGCGGGGTCCTACGAGCAGTACTTC. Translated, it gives CSARLLAGSYEQYF.

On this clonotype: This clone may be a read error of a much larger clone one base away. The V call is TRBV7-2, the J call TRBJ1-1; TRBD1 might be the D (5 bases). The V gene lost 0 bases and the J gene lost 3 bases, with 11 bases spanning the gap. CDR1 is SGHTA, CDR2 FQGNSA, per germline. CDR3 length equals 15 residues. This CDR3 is CASSLATATDTEAFF. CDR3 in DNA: TGTGCCAGCAGCTTAGCGACAGCTACGGACACTGAAGCTTTCTTT.

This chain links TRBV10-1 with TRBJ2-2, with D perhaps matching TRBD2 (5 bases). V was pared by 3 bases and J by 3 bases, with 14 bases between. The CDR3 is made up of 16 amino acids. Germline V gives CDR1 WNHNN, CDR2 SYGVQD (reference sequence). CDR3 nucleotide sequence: TGCGCCAGCAGTGAATCTGTTTTGGAGGACACCGGGGAGCTGTTTTTT. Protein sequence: CASSESVLEDTGELFF.

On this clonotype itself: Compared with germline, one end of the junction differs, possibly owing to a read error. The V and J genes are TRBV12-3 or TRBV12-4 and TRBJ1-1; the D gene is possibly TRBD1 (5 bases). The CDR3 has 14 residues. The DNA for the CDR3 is TGTGCCAGCAGTTTTCGCGGGGGGAACATTGAAGCTTTCTTT. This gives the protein CASSFRGGNIEAFF.

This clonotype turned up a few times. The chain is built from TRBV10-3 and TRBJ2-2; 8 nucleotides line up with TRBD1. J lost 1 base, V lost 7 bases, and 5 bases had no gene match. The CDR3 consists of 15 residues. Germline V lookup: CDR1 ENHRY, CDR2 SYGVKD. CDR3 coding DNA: TGTGCCATCAAATCCGGGACAGGGAACACCGGGGAGCTGTTTTTT. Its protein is CAIKSGTGNTGELFF.

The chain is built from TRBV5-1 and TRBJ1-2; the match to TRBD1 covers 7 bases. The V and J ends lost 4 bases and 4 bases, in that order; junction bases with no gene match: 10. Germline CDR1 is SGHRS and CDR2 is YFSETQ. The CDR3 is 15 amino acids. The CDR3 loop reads CASSPDRVGGYGYTF. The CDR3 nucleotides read TGCGCCAGCAGCCCAGACAGGGTTGGGGGCTATGGCTACACCTTC.

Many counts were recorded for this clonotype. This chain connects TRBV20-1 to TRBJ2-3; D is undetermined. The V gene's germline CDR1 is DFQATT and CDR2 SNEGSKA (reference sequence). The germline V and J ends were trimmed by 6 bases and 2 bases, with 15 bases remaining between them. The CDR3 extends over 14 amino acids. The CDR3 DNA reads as TGCAGTGCACCACAGAGAACATTCACAGATACGCAGTATTTT. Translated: CSAPQRTFTDTQYF.

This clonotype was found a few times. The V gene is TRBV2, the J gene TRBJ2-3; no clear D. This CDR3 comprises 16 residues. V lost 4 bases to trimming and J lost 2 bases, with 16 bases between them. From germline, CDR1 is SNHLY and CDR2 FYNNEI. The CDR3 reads CASSVGQFFNTDTQYF. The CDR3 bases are TGTGCCAGCAGTGTGGGTCAGTTTTTCAACACAGATACGCAGTATTTT.

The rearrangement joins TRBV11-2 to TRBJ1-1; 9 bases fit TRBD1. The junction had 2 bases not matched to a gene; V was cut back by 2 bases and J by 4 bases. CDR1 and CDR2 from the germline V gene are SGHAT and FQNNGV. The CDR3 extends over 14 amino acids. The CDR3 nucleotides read TGTGCCAGCAGCTTAACGGACAGGGGCACTGAAGCTTTCTTT. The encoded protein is CASSLTDRGTEAFF.

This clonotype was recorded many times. The CDR3 sequence: CASSYATTNQPQHF. As DNA, the CDR3 is TGTGCCAGCAGTTATGCCACGACGAATCAGCCCCAGCATTTT. V usage is TRBV6-2 or TRBV6-3 and J usage is TRBJ1-5; D gene unclear. Per the germline V gene, CDR1 is MNHEY and CDR2 is SVGEGT. Trimming cost V 3 bases and J 4 bases, with 10 bases left between them. The CDR3 extends over 14 amino acids.

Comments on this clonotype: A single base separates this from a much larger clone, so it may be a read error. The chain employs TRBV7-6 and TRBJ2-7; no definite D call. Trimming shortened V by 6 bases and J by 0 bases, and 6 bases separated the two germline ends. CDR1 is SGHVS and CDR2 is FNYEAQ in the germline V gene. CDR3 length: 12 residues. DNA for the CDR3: TGTGCCAGCAGTGACCTCTCCTACGAGCAGTACTTC. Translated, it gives CASSDLSYEQYF.

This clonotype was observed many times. CDR3: CSVEGMGLTEAFF. As DNA, the CDR3 is TGCAGCGTTGAAGGGATGGGGCTCACTGAAGCTTTCTTT. The rearrangement uses TRBV29-1 and TRBJ1-1, with D perhaps TRBD1 (5 bases). CDR3 length: 13 residues. The V end was cut by 1 base, the J end by 4 bases, with 10 bases between. Germline CDR1 reads SQVTM; CDR2 reads ANQGSEA.

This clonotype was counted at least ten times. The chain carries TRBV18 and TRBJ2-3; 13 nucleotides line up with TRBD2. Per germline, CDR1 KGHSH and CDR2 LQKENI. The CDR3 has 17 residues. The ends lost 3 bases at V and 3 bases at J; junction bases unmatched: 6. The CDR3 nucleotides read TGTGCCAGCTCACCTTGGACTAGCGGGGGAGGTACAGATACGCAGTATTTT. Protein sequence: CASSPWTSGGGTDTQYF.

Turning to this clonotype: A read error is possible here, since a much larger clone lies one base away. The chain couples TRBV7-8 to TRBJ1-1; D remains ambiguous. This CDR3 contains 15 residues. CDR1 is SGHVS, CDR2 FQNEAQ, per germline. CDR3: CTSSLVLNRNTEAFF. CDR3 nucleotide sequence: TGTACCAGCAGCTTAGTACTCAACAGGAACACTGAAGCTTTCTTT.

As DNA, the CDR3 is TGTGCCAGCACCCAGGGGGGAGAGCGCGCAGATACGCAGTATTTT. This gives the protein CASTQGGERADTQYF. The chain joins TRBV12-3 or TRBV12-4 to TRBJ2-3; possibly TRBD1 for D (7 bases). There are 15 residues in the CDR3. The V and J ends lost 7 bases and 4 bases respectively, with 18 bases between them.

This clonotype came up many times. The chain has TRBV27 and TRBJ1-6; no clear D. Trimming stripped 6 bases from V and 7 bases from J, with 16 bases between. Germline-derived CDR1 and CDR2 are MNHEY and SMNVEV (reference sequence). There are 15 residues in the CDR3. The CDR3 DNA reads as TGTGCCAGCAGCCTCCGGACGGAGATCAATTCACCCCTCCACTTT. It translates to CASSLRTEINSPLHF.

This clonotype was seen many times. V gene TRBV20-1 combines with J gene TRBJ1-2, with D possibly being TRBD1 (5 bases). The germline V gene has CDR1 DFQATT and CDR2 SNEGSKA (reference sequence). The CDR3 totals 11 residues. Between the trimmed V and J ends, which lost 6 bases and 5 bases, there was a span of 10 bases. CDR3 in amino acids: CSATGQYGYTF. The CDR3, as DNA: TGCAGTGCAACCGGACAATATGGCTACACCTTC.

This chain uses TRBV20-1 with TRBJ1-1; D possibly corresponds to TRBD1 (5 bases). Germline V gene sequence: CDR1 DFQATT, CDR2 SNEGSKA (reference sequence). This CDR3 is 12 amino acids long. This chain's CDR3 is CICGAGNTEAFF. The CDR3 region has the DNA TGCATCTGTGGGGCAGGGAACACTGAAGCTTTCTTT.

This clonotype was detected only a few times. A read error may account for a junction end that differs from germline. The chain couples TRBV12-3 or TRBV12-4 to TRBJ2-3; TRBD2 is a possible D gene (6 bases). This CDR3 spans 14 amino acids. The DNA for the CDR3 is TGTGCCAGCAGGGGCGGGGTGAGCACAGATGCGCAGTATTTT. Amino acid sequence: CASRGGVSTDAQYF.

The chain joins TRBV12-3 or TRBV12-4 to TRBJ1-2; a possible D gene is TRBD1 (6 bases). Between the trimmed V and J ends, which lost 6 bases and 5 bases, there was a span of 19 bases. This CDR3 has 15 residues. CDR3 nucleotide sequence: TGTGCCAGCAGCTCTCATAACAGGGATGGGTATGGCTACACCTTC. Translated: CASSSHNRDGYGYTF.

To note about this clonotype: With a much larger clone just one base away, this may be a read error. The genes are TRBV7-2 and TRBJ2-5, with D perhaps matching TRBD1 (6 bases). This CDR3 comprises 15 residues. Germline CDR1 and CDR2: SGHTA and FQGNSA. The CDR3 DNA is TGTGCCAGCAGCTCCTTTCCCAGGGGACGCGAGACCCAGGACTTC. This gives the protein CASSSFPRGRETQDF.